A single T cell receptor (beta chain) is shown here with its context. Per the original methods: The authors estimated nucleated cell counts from reference gene primer amplification. Clones were read by immunoSEQ multiplex PCR, and TCRdb kept only the in-frame ones, dropping some. The V and J calls and the clone size are those of that table, but D and trimming were determined from the DNA. The sample consists of about 220,000 clones, around four fifths of them appearing once. This sample was included in a study of blood T cell repertoires in COVID-19. Overall study: Acute and convalescent COVID-19 specimens originated in the United States, Italy and Spain. PBMCs, B-cell-depleted T cells, or T cells provided the cDNA or gDNA that made up the material.

CDR3 size: 16 residues. Germline V gene data show CDR1 as SGDLS and CDR2 as YYNGEE. Trimming pared 0 bases from V and 2 bases from J, leaving 14 bases between. The Seattle patients joined while their infection was active and were tracked longitudinally afterward. The specimen was peripheral blood. The source is a woman between 65 and 79 years old with COVID-19, enrolled during active disease. This chain uses TRBV9 with TRBJ2-5, with D perhaps matching TRBD2 (6 bases). The CDR3 region has the DNA TGTGCCAGCAGCGTAGGTCCCGGGGGAGCACAAGAGACCCAGTACTTC. Amino acid sequence: CASSVGPGGAQETQYF.